This passage covers 10 T cell receptor beta chains from one sample sequenced in a study of blood T cells in healthy people across ages. A second PCR, run for about 6 to 11 cycles, used a sample-barcoded 5' primer plus a J-beta primer mix. A single record per CDR3 protein comes from TCRdb applying MiXCR to the 5' RACE reads. The sample carries hundreds of thousands of distinct CDR3 sequences, roughly 41% recorded once. Material for sequencing was blood. The receptor set was obtained from a woman aged 55-70 years in good health.

The V call is TRBV25-1, the J call TRBJ2-1, with TRBD2 matching 7 bases. CDR1 is MGHDK, CDR2 SYGVNS, per germline. The CDR3 has 18 amino acids. The V and J ends lost 3 bases and 0 bases, in that order; junction bases with no gene match: 11. DNA of the CDR3: TGTGCCAGCAGTGAGTCCTCCTCTAGCGGCCCCTCCTACAATGAGCAGTTCTTC. Translated: CASSESSSSGPSYNEQFF.

This clonotype has more than one count but fewer than ten. CDR3 sequence (DNA): TGTGCCAGCAGGACGACAGGGAGGGTAGCTAACTATGGCTACACCTTC. Residues: CASRTTGRVANYGYTF. V gene TRBV28 combines with J gene TRBJ1-2, with 7 bases matching TRBD1. From germline, CDR1 is MDHEN and CDR2 SYDVKM. CDR3 length equals 16 residues. V shed 6 bases, J shed 0 bases, and the junction held 10 bases outside the gene matches.

A note on this clonotype: A read error is possible here, since a much larger clone lies one base away. The rearrangement uses TRBV12-3 or TRBV12-4 and TRBJ2-3; a possible D gene is TRBD2 (5 bases). This CDR3 is built from 16 residues. In DNA form, the CDR3 reads TGTGCCAGCAGTCCCCTTGGTAGCGTTCGCACAGATATGCAGTATTTT. This codes for CASSPLGSVRTDMQYF.

A few counts support this clonotype. The chain is built from TRBV20-1 and TRBJ2-7, with D tentatively TRBD1 (5 bases). Trimming removed 1 base from V and 4 bases from J, with 17 bases in between. Germline-derived CDR1 and CDR2 are DFQATT and SNEGSKA (reference sequence). The CDR3 length is 15 residues. CDR3 bases: TGCAGTGCTAGAGGTACAGGACCAGCAGGGTACGAGCAGTACTTC. This translates into CSARGTGPAGYEQYF.

V usage is TRBV11-1 and J usage is TRBJ1-1, with D possibly TRBD1 on 6 matching bases. V was shortened by 0 bases and J by 1 base, with 15 bases between the two germline ends. The CDR3 contains 17 residues. Germline V gives CDR1 SGHAT, CDR2 FQDESV (reference sequence). CDR3 nucleotides: TGTGCCAGCAGCTTAGCGGGGGGGGCTGCCTCGAACACTGAAGCTTTCTTT. Translating it yields CASSLAGGAASNTEAFF.

This clonotype was recorded a few times. The chain uses TRBV10-3 and TRBJ2-5; unclear D gene. Trimming shortened V by 3 bases and J by 11 bases, and 10 bases separated the two germline ends. CDR1 and CDR2 from the germline V gene are ENHRY and SYGVKD. CDR3 size: 11 residues. In nucleotides, the CDR3 is TGTGCCATCAGTGAAGGGTTGCAGCAGTACTTC. Translated, it gives CAISEGLQQYF.

This sequence joins TRBV20-1 and TRBJ2-4; 13 nucleotides match TRBD2. The tail of the sequence fits TRBJ2-7 better, so the J call may be wrong. There are 13 residues in the CDR3. Looked up from germline, CDR1 is DFQATT and CDR2 is SNEGSKA (reference sequence). Here the CDR3 reads CSASGLAGFEQYF. CDR3 sequence (DNA): TGCAGTGCTTCGGGACTAGCGGGATTCGAGCAGTACTTC.

There are a few counts of this clonotype. J is TRBJ2-7 and V is TRBV29-1, with D uncertain. V lost 5 bases to trimming and J lost 4 bases, with 3 bases between them. The germline gives CDR1 SQVTM, CDR2 ANQGSEA. The CDR3 runs 9 residues. The chain's CDR3 is CSVSYEQYF. Here the CDR3 DNA reads TGCAGCGTTTCGTACGAGCAGTACTTC.

This chain connects TRBV4-2 to TRBJ2-1, with 8 nucleotides matching TRBD2. The J call is uncertain, as TRBJ2-7 better fits the DNA end. Germline CDR1 and CDR2: LGHNA and YNFKEQ. The CDR3 consists of 16 residues. The CDR3 loop is CASSQVSAGAYNEQYF. The CDR3, as DNA: TGTGCCAGCAGCCAAGTCTCAGCGGGAGCCTACAATGAGCAGTACTTC.

This chain joins TRBV28 and TRBJ1-2, with 9 bases aligning to TRBD1. The V segment lost 5 bases and the J segment 6 bases; nucleotides outside the gene matches: 10. Germline loops: CDR1 MDHEN, CDR2 SYDVKM. This CDR3 is built from 15 residues. The CDR3 nucleotides read TGTGCCAGCAGTCAAATGACAGGGGGGATAAATGGCTACACCTTC. Protein: CASSQMTGGINGYTF.